The 10 T cell receptor beta chains below all came from one sample that was sequenced in a study of graft-versus-host responses after intestinal transplantation. Method: immunoSEQ multiplex PCR; TCRdb's copy keeps in-frame clones and lacks some. The sample contains some 11,000 clones, around 80% of which appear only once. The sample was PBMCs, taken roughly 19 weeks after transplant. These receptors were taken from a human patient who received an intestinal transplant, so some T cells may come from the graft donor.

The chain is built from TRBV6-1 and TRBJ1-5; 7 bases match TRBD1. Trimming at V came to 6 bases and at J to 4 bases, leaving 9 bases not matched to a gene. From germline, CDR1 is MNHNS and CDR2 SASEGT. There are 15 residues in the CDR3. The DNA of the CDR3 is TGTGCCAGCAGGATCCGACAGGGTTGGAATCAGCCCCAGCATTTT. Translated: CASRIRQGWNQPQHF.

The chain recombines TRBV18 with TRBJ1-2; 9 nucleotides agree with TRBD1. Germline V CDR1 and CDR2: KGHSH, LQKENI. The length of the CDR3 is 18 residues. With 4 bases clipped from V and 2 bases from J, the junction kept 14 bases outside the gene matches. CDR3 in DNA: TGTGCCAGCTCACGACTAGGGACAGGGAAAGGAGCCAACTATGGCTACACCTTC. Amino acid sequence: CASSRLGTGKGANYGYTF.

V gene TRBV2 combines with J gene TRBJ2-1, with 10 bases aligning to TRBD2. With 6 bases clipped from V and 0 bases from J, the junction kept 5 bases outside the gene matches. This CDR3 has 16 amino acids. CDR1 is SNHLY and CDR2 is FYNNEI in the germline V gene. DNA of the CDR3: TGTGCCAGCAGCCGATTAGCGGGAGGCTCCTACAATGAGCAGTTCTTC. Amino acid sequence: CASSRLAGGSYNEQFF. The full variable domain, with the rest looked up from reference TRBV2 and TRBJ2-1, is EPEVTQTPSHQVTQMGQEVILRCVPISNHLYFYWYRQILGQKVEFLVSFYNNEISEKSEIFDDQFSVERPDGSNFTLKIRSTKLEDSAMYFCASSRLAGGSYNEQFFGPGTRLTVL.

This clone was seen just once. V is TRBV11-2 and J is TRBJ1-1; no definite D call. Germline loops: CDR1 SGHAT, CDR2 FQNNGV. Trimming cost V 5 bases and J 9 bases, with 10 bases left between them. The CDR3 has 11 residues. CDR3 protein: CASSVGLKAFF. CDR3 coding DNA: TGTGCCAGCAGCGTGGGCCTTAAAGCTTTCTTT.

The J gene is TRBJ2-1, the V gene TRBV7-8; 8 bases map to TRBD2. CDR1 SGHVS and CDR2 FQNEAQ come from the germline V gene. The CDR3 contains 16 residues. V gave up 4 bases and J gave up 6 bases; unmatched junction bases: 11. This CDR3 reads CASSSTGGRIGNEQFF. CDR3 nucleotides: TGTGCCAGCAGCTCAACGGGGGGGCGGATCGGCAATGAGCAGTTCTTC.

The gene calls are TRBV18 and TRBJ1-4; TRBD1 might be the D (5 bases). This CDR3 region has 17 residues. V was shortened by 6 bases and J by 8 bases, with 25 bases between the two germline ends. The germline V gene has CDR1 KGHSH and CDR2 LQKENI. The CDR3: CASSRSAPGQGGEKLFF. The CDR3, as DNA: TGTGCCAGCTCCCGCTCTGCCCCTGGTCAGGGCGGGGAAAAACTGTTTTTT.

The DNA for the CDR3 is TGTGCCAGCAGCTTAGTCCTAGTTCGGGGTAATGAGCAGTTCTTC. This encodes CASSLVLVRGNEQFF. This sequence joins TRBV7-9 and TRBJ2-1; a possible D gene is TRBD2 (5 bases). This CDR3 region has 15 residues. The V gene's germline CDR1 is SEHNR and CDR2 FQNEAQ (reference sequence). The germline V and J ends were trimmed by 1 base and 7 bases, with 14 bases remaining between them.

The V gene is TRBV5-4, the J gene TRBJ2-3; D not certain. V was trimmed by 7 bases and J by 2 bases, leaving 5 bases between them. The CDR3 is made up of 11 amino acids. Germline loops: CDR1 SGHNT, CDR2 YYREEE (reference sequence). The CDR3 reads CASVDTDTQYF. DNA of the CDR3: TGTGCCAGCGTAGACACAGATACGCAGTATTTT.

J is TRBJ2-7 and V is TRBV5-1; D may be TRBD2 (6 bases). Germline-derived CDR1 and CDR2 are SGHRS and YFSETQ. The CDR3 has 14 residues. Trimming took off 0 bases at V and 2 bases at J, with 9 bases between the two ends. DNA for the CDR3: TGCGCCAGCAGCTTGGCGGGAGTTACCTACGAGCAGTACTTC. This gives the protein CASSLAGVTYEQYF.

The chain employs TRBV5-1 and TRBJ2-1, with TRBD1 matching over 12 bases. V trimming: 4 bases; J trimming: 7 bases; junction bases outside the gene matches: 6. Germline lookup yields CDR1 SGHRS and CDR2 YFSETQ. CDR3 length equals 15 residues. The CDR3 DNA sequence: TGCGCCAGCAGCGACCGGGACAGGGGGCGAAATGAGCAGTTCTTC. Encoded protein: CASSDRDRGRNEQFF.